The TCR beta chain under discussion was sequenced for a study of T cell changes during pregnancy in multiple sclerosis. Some clones are missing from TCRdb's copy, which holds only in-frame ones; the method was immunoSEQ multiplex PCR. The table lists 45,000 to 50,000 clones, almost 95% of them singletons. In germline, CDR1 is SGHAT, CDR2 FQNNGV. The CDR3 consists of 13 residues. V lost 0 bases and J lost 8, with 8 bases in between. Material: CD8+ T cells from peripheral blood mononuclear cells, obtained in the first trimester of pregnancy. The clonotype comes from a female donor with multiple sclerosis, enrolled in a pregnancy study. The V and J genes are TRBV11-2 and TRBJ2-1; D remains ambiguous. CDR3 in amino acids: CASSLDPGYEQFF. The CDR3 DNA sequence: TGTGCCAGCAGCTTAGATCCCGGGTATGAGCAGTTCTTC. Based on the CDR3 plus reference TRBV11-2 and TRBJ2-1, the full variable domain is EAGVAQSPRYKIIEKRQSVAFWCNPISGHATLYWYQQILGQGPKLLIQFQNNGVVDDSQLPKDRFSAERLKGVDSTLKIQPAKLEDSAVYLCASSLDPGYEQFFGPGTRLTVL.